What follows are 10 T cell receptor beta chains derived from one specimen sequenced in a study of blood T cells in healthy people across ages. The second PCR ran about 6 to 11 cycles with a sample-barcoded 5' primer and J-beta primers. TCRdb re-called the 5' RACE reads with MiXCR, one entry per CDR3 protein. The sample records hundreds of thousands of distinct CDR3 sequences, 20% to 25% being singletons. These records were also assigned to another study, of T cells of mothers and their children.

The sequenced sample was blood. The origin of the receptors is a boy aged 5-17 years in good health.

The sample holds a few counts of this clonotype. V and J are TRBV2 and TRBJ2-5, with 11 positions matching TRBD2. Germline CDR1 is SNHLY and CDR2 is FYNNEI. The CDR3 totals 16 residues. V gave up 2 bases and J gave up 2 bases; unmatched junction bases: 4. The CDR3 loop is CASSERLAGHQETQYF. DNA for the CDR3: TGTGCCAGCAGTGAAAGACTAGCGGGGCATCAAGAGACCCAGTACTTC.

CDR3 protein: CASSYSGTSGRVRQETQYF. CDR3 sequence (DNA): TGTGCCAGCAGTTACTCGGGGACTAGCGGGAGGGTCCGGCAAGAGACCCAGTACTTC. The rearrangement joins TRBV6-5 to TRBJ2-5, with 16 bases lining up with TRBD2. Germline loops: CDR1 MNHEY, CDR2 SVGAGI. Trimming took 0 bases from V and 2 from J; bases not matched to a gene: 6. The CDR3 covers 19 residues.

The V and J genes are TRBV7-3 and TRBJ2-3; a weak D match, TRBD2 (6 bases). V lost 5 bases, J lost 11 bases, and 14 bases lay in between. In germline, CDR1 is SGHTA, CDR2 FQGTGA. This CDR3 has 12 residues. The CDR3 nucleotides are TGTGCCAGCAGCGGACGCGGGGAACAGCAGTATTTT. Its protein product is CASSGRGEQQYF.

V and J are TRBV7-2 and TRBJ1-1; 9 bases are a match to TRBD1. The CDR3 consists of 15 residues. Germline lookup yields CDR1 SGHTA and CDR2 FQGNSA. J gave up 1 base and V 6 bases, and 6 bases lay outside the gene matches. The CDR3 region has the DNA TGTGCCAGCAGGTACCGACAGGGGGAGAACACTGAAGCTTTCTTT. This sequence encodes CASRYRQGENTEAFF.

This clonotype was observed a few times. One end of the junction is discordant with germline, which a read error may explain. This chain joins TRBV12-3 or TRBV12-4 and TRBJ2-7; D tentatively reads TRBD1 or TRBD2 (5 bases each). CDR3 length: 15 amino acids. The DNA for the CDR3 is TGTGCCAGCAGTTTTGGGGCTAGCATTTACCACGAGCAATACTTC. It encodes CASSFGASIYHEQYF.

This chain joins TRBV11-2 and TRBJ1-4; a weak D match, TRBD1 (6 bases). The V end lost 4 bases, the J end lost 8 bases, and 20 bases lay between the germline ends. Germline V gene sequence: CDR1 SGHAT, CDR2 FQNNGV. The CDR3 length is 16 residues. CDR3 coding DNA: TGTGCCAGCAGCTCCTACCGGGACACCTTTCCGGAAAAACTGTTTTTT. The encoded protein is CASSSYRDTFPEKLFF.

This clonotype was detected a few times. The chain recombines TRBV6-5 with TRBJ1-5; D not certain. Per the germline V gene, CDR1 is MNHEY and CDR2 is SVGAGI. The CDR3 contains 15 residues. Trimming stripped 5 bases from V and 6 bases from J, with 17 bases between. The CDR3 sequence is CASSRSWIGGQPQHF. DNA for the CDR3: TGTGCCAGCAGTCGCTCCTGGATCGGCGGTCAGCCCCAGCATTTT.

V gene TRBV2 combines with J gene TRBJ2-5, with 8 bases matching TRBD2. The J call is in doubt because the DNA end fits TRBJ2-1 better. CDR3 length: 15 amino acids. The germline gives CDR1 SNHLY, CDR2 FYNNEI. The CDR3 loop reads CASRAGGGGYNEQFF. As DNA, the CDR3 is TGTGCCAGCCGGGCGGGTGGCGGGGGGTACAATGAGCAGTTCTTC.

The chain has TRBV5-5 and TRBJ2-3; no clear D gene. Trimming pared 2 bases from V and 0 bases from J, leaving 13 bases between. Per germline, CDR1 SGHKS and CDR2 YYEKEE (reference sequence). This CDR3 contains 16 residues. CDR3 DNA: TGTGCCAGCAGCTTTTTTTACAGCGCTAGCACAGATACGCAGTATTTT. It encodes CASSFFYSASTDTQYF.

With regard to this clonotype: The junction and the germline gene differ at one end; a read error may be behind it. The chain has TRBV9 and TRBJ2-1; 7 bases align to TRBD2. The CDR3 is 15 residues long. CDR1 and CDR2 (germline): SGDLS, YYNGEE. The CDR3 loop reads CASSVAIFSSGEQFF. The CDR3 DNA reads as TGTGCCAGCAGTGTAGCCATTTTCTCTAGCGGTGAGCAGTTCTTC.